This TCR beta chain originates from a study of blood T cell repertoires in COVID-19. Study-wide background: Sources were T cells, B-cell-depleted T cells, or PBMCs; the material itself was cDNA or gDNA.

V lost 4 bases and J lost 4; bases outside the gene matches: 5. CDR1 is KGHDR, CDR2 SFDVKD, per germline. The CDR3 is 16 amino acids. Per the original methods: From reference gene primer amplification, estimates of nucleated cell counts were derived. Clones were read by immunoSEQ multiplex PCR, and TCRdb kept only the in-frame ones, dropping some. That table gives V, J and clone size, and the DNA gave D and trimming. The sample records about 210,000 clones, about 83% being singletons. This clone appeared a few times. Source material: peripheral blood. The receptor was isolated from a woman in her forties or fifties with active or convalescent COVID-19. The chain employs TRBV24-1 and TRBJ2-3, with 12 bases fitting TRBD1. The CDR3 region has the DNA TGTGCCACCAGTGACCCAGGGACAGGGGGCGCAGATACGCAGTATTTT. Protein: CATSDPGTGGADTQYF.